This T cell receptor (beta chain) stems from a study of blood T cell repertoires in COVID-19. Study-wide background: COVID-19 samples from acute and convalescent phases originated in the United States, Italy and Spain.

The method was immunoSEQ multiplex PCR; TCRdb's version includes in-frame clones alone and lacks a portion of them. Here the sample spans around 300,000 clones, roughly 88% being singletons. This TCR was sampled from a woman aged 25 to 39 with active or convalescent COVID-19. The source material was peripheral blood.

CDR3: CARAPSPEGLPTGEQYF. The CDR3 DNA follows: TGTGCCCGAGCGCCCAGCCCCGAGGGACTACCCACCGGCGAGCAGTACTTC. The V gene is TRBV21-1, the J gene TRBJ2-7; TRBD2 reflects the table's D call only, with no check against the DNA. TRBV21-1 is assigned pseudogene status. This CDR3 is 17 amino acids long.